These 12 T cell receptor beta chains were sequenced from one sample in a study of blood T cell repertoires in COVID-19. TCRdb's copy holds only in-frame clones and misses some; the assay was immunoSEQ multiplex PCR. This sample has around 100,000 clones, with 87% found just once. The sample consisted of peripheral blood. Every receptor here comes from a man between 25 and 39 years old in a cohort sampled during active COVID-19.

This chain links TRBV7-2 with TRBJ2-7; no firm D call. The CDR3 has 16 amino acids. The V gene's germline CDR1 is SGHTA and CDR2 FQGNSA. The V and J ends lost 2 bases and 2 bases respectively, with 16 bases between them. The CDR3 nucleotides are TGTGCCAGCAGCTTAAAGAGAACAGCCTCAACCTACGAGCAGTACTTC. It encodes CASSLKRTASTYEQYF.

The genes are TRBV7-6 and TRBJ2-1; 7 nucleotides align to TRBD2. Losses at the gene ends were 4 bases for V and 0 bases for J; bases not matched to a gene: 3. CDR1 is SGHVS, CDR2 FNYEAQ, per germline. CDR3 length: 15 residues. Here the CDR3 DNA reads TGTGCCAGCAGCTACCGGGGGGACTCCTACAATGAGCAGTTCTTC. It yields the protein CASSYRGDSYNEQFF.

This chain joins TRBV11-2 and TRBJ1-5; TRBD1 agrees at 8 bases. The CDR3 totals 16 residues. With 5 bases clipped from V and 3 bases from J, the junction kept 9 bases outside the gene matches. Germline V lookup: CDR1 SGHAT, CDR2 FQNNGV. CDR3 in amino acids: CASSAGQEGPNQPQHF. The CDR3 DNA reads TGTGCCAGCAGCGCGGGACAGGAGGGGCCCAATCAGCCCCAGCATTTT.

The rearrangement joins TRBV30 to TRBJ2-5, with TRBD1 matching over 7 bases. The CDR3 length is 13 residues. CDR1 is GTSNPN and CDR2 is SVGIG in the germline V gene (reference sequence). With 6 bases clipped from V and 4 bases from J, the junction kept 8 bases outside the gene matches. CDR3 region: CACIKGARETQYF. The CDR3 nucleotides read TGTGCCTGCATAAAGGGGGCGCGAGAGACCCAGTACTTC.

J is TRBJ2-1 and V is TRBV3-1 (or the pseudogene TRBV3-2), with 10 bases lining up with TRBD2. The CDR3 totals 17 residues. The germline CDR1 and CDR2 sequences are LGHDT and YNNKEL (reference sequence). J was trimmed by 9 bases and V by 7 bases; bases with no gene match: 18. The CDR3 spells CASNFLAGDNRDREQFF. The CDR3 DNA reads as TGTGCCAGCAACTTCCTAGCGGGGGATAACAGGGACCGTGAGCAGTTCTTC.

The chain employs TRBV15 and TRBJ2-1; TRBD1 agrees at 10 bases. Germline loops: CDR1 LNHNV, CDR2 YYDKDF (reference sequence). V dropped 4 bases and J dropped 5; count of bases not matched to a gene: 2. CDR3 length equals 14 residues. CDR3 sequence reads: CATSMGQGNNEQFF. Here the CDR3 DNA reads TGTGCCACCAGCATGGGACAGGGGAACAATGAGCAGTTCTTC.

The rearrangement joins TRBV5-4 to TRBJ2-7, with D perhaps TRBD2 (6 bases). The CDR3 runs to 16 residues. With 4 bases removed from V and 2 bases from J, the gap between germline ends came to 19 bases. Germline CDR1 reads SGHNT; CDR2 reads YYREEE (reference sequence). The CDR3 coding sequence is TGTGCCAGCAGCCCGGTTGGGGGGAGCGTCGCCTACGAGCAGTACTTC. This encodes CASSPVGGSVAYEQYF.

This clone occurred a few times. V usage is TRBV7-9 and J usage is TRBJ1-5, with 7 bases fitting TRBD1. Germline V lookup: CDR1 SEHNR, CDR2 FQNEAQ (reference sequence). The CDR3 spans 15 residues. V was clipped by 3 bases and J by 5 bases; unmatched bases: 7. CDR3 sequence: CASSLIGQGDQPQHF. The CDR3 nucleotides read TGTGCCAGCAGCTTGATAGGCCAGGGGGATCAGCCCCAGCATTTT.

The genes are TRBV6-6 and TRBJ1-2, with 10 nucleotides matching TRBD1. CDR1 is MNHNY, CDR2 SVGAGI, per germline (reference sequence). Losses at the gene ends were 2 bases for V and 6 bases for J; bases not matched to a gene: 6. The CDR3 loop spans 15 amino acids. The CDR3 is CASSYPVTGGDGYTF. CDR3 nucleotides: TGTGCCAGCAGTTACCCCGTGACAGGGGGCGATGGCTACACCTTC.

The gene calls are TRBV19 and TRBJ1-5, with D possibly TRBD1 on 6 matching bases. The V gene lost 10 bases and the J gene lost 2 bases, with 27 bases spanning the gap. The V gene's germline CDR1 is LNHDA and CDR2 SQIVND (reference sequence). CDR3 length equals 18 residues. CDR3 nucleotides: TGTGCCACCACTATCGTATTCGACAGGCTGAAGGGCAATCAGCCCCAGCATTTT. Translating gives CATTIVFDRLKGNQPQHF.

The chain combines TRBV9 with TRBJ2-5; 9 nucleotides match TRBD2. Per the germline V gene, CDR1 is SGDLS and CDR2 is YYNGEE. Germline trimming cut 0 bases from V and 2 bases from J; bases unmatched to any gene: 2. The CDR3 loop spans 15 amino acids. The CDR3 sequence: CASSVGGGAQETQYF. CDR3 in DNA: TGTGCCAGCAGCGTAGGCGGGGGGGCACAAGAGACCCAGTACTTC. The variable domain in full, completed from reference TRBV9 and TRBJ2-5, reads DSGVTQTPKHLITATGQRVTLRCSPRSGDLSVYWYQQSLDQGLQFLIQYYNGEERAKGNILERFSAQQFPDLHSELNLSSLELGDSALYFCASSVGGGAQETQYFGPGTRLLVL.

In DNA, the CDR3 is TGCGCCAGCAGCTGGGGAGTCGCCATGAACACTGAAGCTTTCTTT. It encodes CASSWGVAMNTEAFF. The chain is built from TRBV5-1 and TRBJ1-1; no firm D call. V was clipped by 3 bases and J by 0 bases, with 12 bases between them. There are 15 residues in the CDR3. The V gene's germline CDR1 is SGHRS and CDR2 YFSETQ.